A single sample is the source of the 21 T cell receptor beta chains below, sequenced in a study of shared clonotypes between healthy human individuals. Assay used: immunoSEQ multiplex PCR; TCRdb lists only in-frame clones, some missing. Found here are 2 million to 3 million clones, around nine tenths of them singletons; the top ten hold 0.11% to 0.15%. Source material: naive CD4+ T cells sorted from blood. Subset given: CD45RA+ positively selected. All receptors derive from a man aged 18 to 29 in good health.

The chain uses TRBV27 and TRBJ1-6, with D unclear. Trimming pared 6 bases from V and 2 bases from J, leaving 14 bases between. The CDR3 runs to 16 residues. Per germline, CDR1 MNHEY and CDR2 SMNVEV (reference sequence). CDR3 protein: CASRSETLPYNSPLHF. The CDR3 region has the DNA TGTGCCAGCAGGTCCGAGACCCTCCCCTATAATTCACCCCTCCACTTT.

The chain's CDR3 is CASSHPGQGGSMNTEAFF. CDR3 sequence (DNA): TGCGCCAGCAGCCACCCGGGACAGGGGGGGAGTATGAACACTGAAGCTTTCTTT. This rearrangement joins TRBV10-1 to TRBJ1-1, with TRBD1 identical over 11 bases. With V trimmed by 6 bases and J by 0 bases, 12 bases remained unmatched. This CDR3 is built from 18 residues. From germline, CDR1 is WNHNN and CDR2 SYGVQD (reference sequence).

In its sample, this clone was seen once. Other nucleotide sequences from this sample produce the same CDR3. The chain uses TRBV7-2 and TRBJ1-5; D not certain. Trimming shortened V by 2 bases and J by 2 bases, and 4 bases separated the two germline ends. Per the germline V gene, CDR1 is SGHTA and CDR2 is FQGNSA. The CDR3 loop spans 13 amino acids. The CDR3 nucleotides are TGTGCCAGCAGCTTACAAGGCAATCAGCCCCAGCATTTT. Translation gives CASSLQGNQPQHF.

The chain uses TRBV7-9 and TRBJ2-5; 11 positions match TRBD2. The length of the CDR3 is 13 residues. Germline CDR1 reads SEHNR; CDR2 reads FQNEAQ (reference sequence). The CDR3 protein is CVGSGRAEETQYF. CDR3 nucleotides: TGTGTCGGTAGCGGGAGGGCCGAAGAGACCCAGTACTTC.

CDR3 coding DNA: TGTGCCACCAGGACCAATGAAAAACTGTTTTTT. Protein product: CATRTNEKLFF. This chain connects TRBV10-3 to TRBJ1-4; no clear D gene. CDR3 length: 11 residues. Germline V lookup: CDR1 ENHRY, CDR2 SYGVKD. V was shortened by 10 bases and J by 5 bases, with 8 bases between the two germline ends.

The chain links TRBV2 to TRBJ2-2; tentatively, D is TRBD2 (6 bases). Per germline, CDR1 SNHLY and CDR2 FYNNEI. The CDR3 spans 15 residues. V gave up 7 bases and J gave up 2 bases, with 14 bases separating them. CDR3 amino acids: CASKSEGLNTGELFF. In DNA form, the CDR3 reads TGTGCCAGCAAATCGGAGGGACTCAACACCGGGGAGCTGTTTTTT.

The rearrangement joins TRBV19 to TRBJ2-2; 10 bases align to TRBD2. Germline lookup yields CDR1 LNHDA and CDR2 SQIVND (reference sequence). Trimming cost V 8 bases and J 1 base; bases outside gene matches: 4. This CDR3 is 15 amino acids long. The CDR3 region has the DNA TGTGCCAGTCAGCGGGAGGGGAAGAACACCGGGGAGCTGTTTTTT. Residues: CASQREGKNTGELFF.

The CDR3 DNA reads as TGTGCCAGCAGCTTAAAGTCTGAGCAGTTCTTC. As protein: CASSLKSEQFF. V and J are TRBV11-2 and TRBJ2-1; D unresolved. The CDR3 spans 11 residues. The ends were cut back, 2 bases at V and 9 bases at J, with 5 bases in the middle. Germline CDR1 is SGHAT and CDR2 is FQNNGV.

CDR3 sequence: CASSPFLGTVNTEAFF. CDR3 in DNA: TGTGCCAGCAGCCCATTCCTAGGGACGGTGAACACTGAAGCTTTCTTT. The chain carries TRBV7-2 and TRBJ1-1; the D gene is possibly TRBD1 (5 bases). This CDR3 comprises 16 residues. Between the trimmed V and J ends, which lost 5 bases and 0 bases, there was a span of 16 bases. Germline V lookup: CDR1 SGHTA, CDR2 FQGNSA.

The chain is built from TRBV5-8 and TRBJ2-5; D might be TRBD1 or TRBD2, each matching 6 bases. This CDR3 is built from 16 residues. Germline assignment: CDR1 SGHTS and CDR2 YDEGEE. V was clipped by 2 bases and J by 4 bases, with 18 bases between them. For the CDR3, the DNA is TGTGCCAGCAGCTTTTTCGGGGGCAAAGGGGTAGAGACCCAGTACTTC. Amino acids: CASSFFGGKGVETQYF.

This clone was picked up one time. The CDR3 bases are TGCGCCAGCAGCTTACTAGCGGGGAGCCCCGGGGAGCTGTTTTTT. This gives the protein CASSLLAGSPGELFF. The rearrangement links TRBV5-1 to TRBJ2-2; the match to TRBD2 covers 10 bases. CDR1 is SGHRS and CDR2 is YFSETQ in the germline V gene. CDR3 length: 15 residues. Trimming removed 2 bases from V and 6 bases from J; junction bases left unmatched: 4.

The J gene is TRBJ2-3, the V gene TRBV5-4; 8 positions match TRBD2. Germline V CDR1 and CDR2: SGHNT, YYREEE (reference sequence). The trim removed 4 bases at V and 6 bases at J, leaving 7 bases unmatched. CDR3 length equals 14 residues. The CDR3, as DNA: TGTGCCAGCAGCCGGGAGGGCCTCTCGGATACGCAGTATTTT. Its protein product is CASSREGLSDTQYF.

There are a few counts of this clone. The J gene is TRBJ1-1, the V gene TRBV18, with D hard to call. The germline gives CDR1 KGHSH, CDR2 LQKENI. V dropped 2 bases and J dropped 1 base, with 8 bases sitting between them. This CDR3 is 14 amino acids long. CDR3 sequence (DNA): TGTGCCAGCTCACCAACTCGAGGGAACACTGAAGCTTTCTTT. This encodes CASSPTRGNTEAFF.

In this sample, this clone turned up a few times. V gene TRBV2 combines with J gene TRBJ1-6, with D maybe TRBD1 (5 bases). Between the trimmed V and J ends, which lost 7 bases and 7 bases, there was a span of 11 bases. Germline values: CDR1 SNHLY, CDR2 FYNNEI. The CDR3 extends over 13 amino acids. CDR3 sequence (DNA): TGTGCCAGCAAAAGGGGTGAGAATTCACCCCTCCACTTT. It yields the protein CASKRGENSPLHF.

In DNA, the CDR3 is TGTGCCAGCAGTGGGAACTACAATGAGCAGTTCTTC. This translates into CASSGNYNEQFF. The chain is built from TRBV2 and TRBJ2-1; D is ambiguous. Germline-derived CDR1 and CDR2 are SNHLY and FYNNEI. The CDR3 length is 12 residues. Trimming pared 4 bases from V and 3 bases from J, leaving 4 bases between.

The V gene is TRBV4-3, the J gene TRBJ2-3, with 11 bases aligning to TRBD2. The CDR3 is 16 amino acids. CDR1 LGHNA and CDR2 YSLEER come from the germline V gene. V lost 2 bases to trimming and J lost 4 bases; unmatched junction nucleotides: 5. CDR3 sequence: CASSQTLAGGPDTQYF. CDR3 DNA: TGCGCCAGCAGCCAAACATTAGCGGGAGGGCCAGATACGCAGTATTTT.

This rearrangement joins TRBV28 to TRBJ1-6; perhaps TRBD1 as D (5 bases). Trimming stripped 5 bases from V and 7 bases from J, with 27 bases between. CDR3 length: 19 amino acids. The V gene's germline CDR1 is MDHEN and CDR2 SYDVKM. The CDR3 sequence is CASSPPGGYFVEENSPLHF. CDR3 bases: TGTGCCAGCAGTCCCCCTGGGGGATACTTCGTGGAGGAAAATTCACCCCTCCACTTT. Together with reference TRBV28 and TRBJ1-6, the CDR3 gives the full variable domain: DVKVTQSSRYLVKRTGEKVFLECVQDMDHENMFWYRQDPGLGLRLIYFSYDVKMKEKGDIPEGYSVSREKKERFSLILESASTNQTSMYLCASSPPGGYFVEENSPLHFGNGTRLTVT.

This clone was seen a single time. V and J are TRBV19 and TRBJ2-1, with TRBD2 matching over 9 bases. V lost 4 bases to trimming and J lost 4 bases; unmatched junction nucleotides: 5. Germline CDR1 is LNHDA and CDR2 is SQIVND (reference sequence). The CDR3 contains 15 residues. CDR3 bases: TGTGCCAGTAGTAATCCGGGACTAGCTTACAATGAGCAGTTCTTC. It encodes CASSNPGLAYNEQFF.

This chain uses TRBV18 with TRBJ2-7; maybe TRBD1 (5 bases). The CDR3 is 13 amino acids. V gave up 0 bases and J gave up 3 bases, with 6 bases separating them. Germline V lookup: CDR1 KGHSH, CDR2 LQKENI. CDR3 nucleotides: TGTGCCAGCTCACCACCTCAGGGCTACGAGCAGTACTTC. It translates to CASSPPQGYEQYF.

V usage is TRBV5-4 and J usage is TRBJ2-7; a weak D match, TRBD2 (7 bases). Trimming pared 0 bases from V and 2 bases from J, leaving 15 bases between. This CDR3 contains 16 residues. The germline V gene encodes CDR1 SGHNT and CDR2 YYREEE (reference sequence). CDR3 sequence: CASSLGGLAAPYEQYF. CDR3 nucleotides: TGTGCCAGCAGCTTGGGGGGGCTAGCGGCTCCCTACGAGCAGTACTTC. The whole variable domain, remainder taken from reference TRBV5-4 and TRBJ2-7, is ETGVTQSPTHLIKTRGQQVTLRCSSQSGHNTVSWYQQALGQGPQFIFQYYREEENGRGNFPPRFSGLQFPNYSSELNVNALELDDSALYLCASSLGGLAAPYEQYFGPGTRLTVT.

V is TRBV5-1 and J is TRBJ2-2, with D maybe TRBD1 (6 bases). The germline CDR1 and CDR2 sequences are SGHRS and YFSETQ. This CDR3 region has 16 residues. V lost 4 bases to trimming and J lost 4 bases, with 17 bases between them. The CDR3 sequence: CASSPEPSTGTGELFF. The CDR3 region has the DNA TGCGCCAGCAGCCCTGAACCATCGACAGGCACCGGGGAGCTGTTTTTT.